This section outlines one T cell receptor (beta chain) sequence together with its context. This sample stems from a study of blood T cell repertoires in COVID-19. CDR1 and CDR2 from the germline V gene are LGHNA and YSLEER. The CDR3 contains 17 residues. Trimming shortened V by 0 bases and J by 8 bases, and 22 bases separated the two germline ends. Profiling relied on immunoSEQ multiplex PCR, and the TCRdb table lists in-frame clones only, not all of them. The sample has around 220,000 clones; approximately 81% are singletons. V is TRBV4-3 and J is TRBJ1-2; D is unresolved. The clonotype originates from a woman of 80 years or more with acute or convalescent COVID-19. Source material: peripheral blood. The CDR3 loop is CASSQDQAGRIVGGYTF. The CDR3 DNA sequence: TGCGCCAGCAGCCAAGATCAAGCGGGCCGAATCGTGGGGGGCTACACCTTC.